The 28 T cell receptor beta chains in this list originate from one sample, sequenced in a study of radiotherapy plus CTLA-4 blockade in lung cancer. TCRdb keeps only in-frame clones here, not all; method: immunoSEQ multiplex PCR. The sample shows approximately 33,000 clones, around 73% of them seen only once. The sequencing used peripheral blood, collected from a patient treated with radiotherapy plus ipilimumab. Receptors were obtained from a human donor with non-small cell lung cancer who had stable disease on radiotherapy plus ipilimumab.

This chain joins TRBV2 and TRBJ2-1; TRBD2 matches at 9 bases. Germline assignment: CDR1 SNHLY and CDR2 FYNNEI. V shed 11 bases, J shed 7 bases, and the junction held 12 bases outside the gene matches. This CDR3 comprises 14 residues. The DNA of the CDR3 is TGTGCCGGCGCTGCGGGGGGGAAGACTAATGAGCAGTTCTTC. Translated, it gives CAGAAGGKTNEQFF.

CDR3 nucleotides: TGCGCCAGCAGTGAGTGGACAGGGGATACGCAGTATTTT. It translates to CASSEWTGDTQYF. The chain combines TRBV10-1 with TRBJ2-3, with 8 bases identical to TRBD1. Trimming removed 1 base from V and 6 bases from J; junction bases left unmatched: 0. CDR1 is WNHNN and CDR2 is SYGVQD in the germline V gene (reference sequence). The CDR3 consists of 13 residues.

The V and J genes are TRBV7-8 and TRBJ1-2; D ambiguous. Germline V lookup: CDR1 SGHVS, CDR2 FQNEAQ. Trimming stripped 5 bases from V and 0 bases from J, with 13 bases between. The CDR3 contains 15 residues. This CDR3 is CASSPLAAANYGYTF. The CDR3 DNA reads TGTGCCAGCAGCCCCCTGGCGGCAGCTAACTATGGCTACACCTTC.

This clone appeared a few times. The V call is TRBV10-3, the J call TRBJ1-6; a weak D match, TRBD1 (5 bases). Germline CDR1 is ENHRY and CDR2 is SYGVKD. CDR3 size: 18 residues. The V and J ends lost 2 bases and 9 bases respectively, with 23 bases between them. The CDR3 nucleotides read TGTGCCATCAGTGAGATTTCGGCGGTGAGACAAACAGGTTCACCCCTCCACTTT. Its protein product is CAISEISAVRQTGSPLHF.

The chain recombines TRBV10-1 with TRBJ2-6; D is perhaps TRBD1 (6 bases). There are 14 residues in the CDR3. CDR1 WNHNN and CDR2 SYGVQD come from the germline V gene (reference sequence). Trimming left V 5 bases short and J 1 base short, with 6 bases between. CDR3 sequence: CASSTGSGANVLTF. The DNA for the CDR3 is TGCGCCAGCAGTACAGGGTCTGGGGCCAACGTCCTGACTTTC.

The gene calls are TRBV27 and TRBJ1-6; D gene uncertain. Germline V CDR1 and CDR2: MNHEY, SMNVEV (reference sequence). V was shortened by 3 bases and J by 2 bases, with 8 bases between the two germline ends. The CDR3 loop spans 15 amino acids. DNA of the CDR3: TGTGCCAGCAGTTTCGCTAGTCCCTATAATTCACCCCTCCACTTT. It is translated as CASSFASPYNSPLHF.

This clone occurred once. The V gene is TRBV6-1, the J gene TRBJ2-7; D is perhaps TRBD2 (6 bases). Trimming removed 7 bases from V and 6 bases from J, with 13 bases in between. In germline, CDR1 is MNHNS, CDR2 SASEGT. The CDR3 consists of 12 residues. The CDR3 sequence is CASNRERGEQYV. The CDR3 DNA reads as TGTGCCAGCAATCGGGAGCGAGGCGAGCAGTACGTC.

The chain recombines TRBV11-3 with TRBJ2-1, with 7 nucleotides matching TRBD1. The CDR3 length is 15 residues. Germline CDR1 is SGHNT and CDR2 is YENEEA. The trim removed 6 bases at V and 6 bases at J, leaving 11 bases unmatched. The CDR3 loop is CASSPPGQSSNEQFF. CDR3 bases: TGTGCCAGCAGTCCCCCGGGACAGTCTTCCAATGAGCAGTTCTTC.

The genes are TRBV6-6 and TRBJ1-1; D gene unclear. The CDR3 covers 12 residues. Germline loops: CDR1 MNHNY, CDR2 SVGAGI (reference sequence). Trimming took off 2 bases at V and 11 bases at J, with 12 bases between the two ends. DNA of the CDR3: TGTGCCAGCAGTTACCCCCGCCCCTGGGCTTTCTTT. Protein sequence: CASSYPRPWAFF.

V usage is TRBV6-5 and J usage is TRBJ2-5; D might be TRBD1 or TRBD2, each matching 5 bases. V was cut by 2 bases and J by 5 bases, with 6 bases left in between. CDR3 length: 12 residues. Germline-derived CDR1 and CDR2 are MNHEY and SVGAGI. CDR3 in amino acids: CASSYEGETQYF. Here the CDR3 DNA reads TGTGCCAGCAGTTACGAGGGGGAGACCCAGTACTTC.

The chain links TRBV6-1 to TRBJ1-5; no clear D. CDR3 length: 16 residues. The ends were cut back, 3 bases at V and 0 bases at J, with 12 bases in the middle. Germline loops: CDR1 MNHNS, CDR2 SASEGT. CDR3 sequence reads: CASSEAGPYSNQPQHF. The CDR3 DNA sequence: TGTGCCAGCAGTGAGGCAGGCCCTTATAGCAATCAGCCCCAGCATTTT.

This clone was seen only a few times. The chain is built from TRBV11-2 and TRBJ1-2; D unresolved. The CDR3 extends over 14 amino acids. The V end was cut by 5 bases, the J end by 5 bases, with 15 bases between. Germline V gene sequence: CDR1 SGHAT, CDR2 FQNNGV. Here the CDR3 DNA reads TGTGCCAGCAGCCGGCGGTCTTTAGGGTATGGCTACACCTTC. Translated, it gives CASSRRSLGYGYTF.

The V gene is TRBV6-1, the J gene TRBJ2-6, with D maybe TRBD1 (5 bases). CDR1 and CDR2 (germline): MNHNS, SASEGT. CDR3 length equals 19 residues. The V end lost 4 bases, the J end lost 0 bases, and 19 bases lay between the germline ends. The chain's CDR3 is CASSAVRALRSSGANVLTF. The CDR3 DNA sequence: TGTGCCAGCAGTGCCGTCAGGGCTCTGAGAAGCTCTGGGGCCAACGTCCTGACTTTC.

This chain links TRBV7-9 with TRBJ2-5; 11 bases fit TRBD2. Germline loops: CDR1 SEHNR, CDR2 FQNEAQ (reference sequence). V lost 2 bases, J lost 1 base, and 0 bases stayed unmatched. The CDR3 totals 15 residues. The CDR3 DNA is TGTGCCAGCAGCTTACTAGCGGGGGGCCAAGAGACCCAGTACTTC. Translating it yields CASSLLAGGQETQYF.

The chain combines TRBV6-5 with TRBJ1-2; TRBD1 might be the D (6 bases). CDR3 length equals 14 residues. Per germline, CDR1 MNHEY and CDR2 SVGAGI. Between the trimmed V and J ends, which lost 2 bases and 1 base, there was a span of 8 bases. Here the CDR3 reads CASSYTGRNYGYTF. The CDR3 DNA is TGTGCCAGCAGTTACACAGGGCGTAACTATGGCTACACCTTC.

The rearrangement links TRBV11-2 to TRBJ2-2; 7 bases are a match to TRBD2. The germline V gene has CDR1 SGHAT and CDR2 FQNNGV. The junction had 4 bases not matched to a gene; V was cut back by 3 bases and J by 0 bases. CDR3 length: 16 amino acids. CDR3 sequence reads: CASSFQLAPNTGELFF. CDR3 bases: TGTGCCAGCAGCTTTCAACTAGCGCCGAACACCGGGGAGCTGTTTTTT.

Turning to this clone: Given the absence of the conserved phenylalanine or tryptophan at the CDR3 end, a read error is likely. V and J are TRBV4-2 and TRBJ1-2; no clear D. CDR1 and CDR2 from the germline V gene are LGHNA and YNFKEQ. This CDR3 has 12 amino acids. Trimming took off 2 bases at V and 5 bases at J, with 6 bases between the two ends. The CDR3 bases are TGTGCCAGCAGCCAATCCGGTTATGGCTACACCCTC. As protein: CASSQSGYGYTL.

The chain combines TRBV12-5 with TRBJ2-4; D is uncertain. V lost 7 bases and J 0 bases, leaving 10 bases between the germline ends. CDR3 length equals 14 residues. Germline assignment: CDR1 LGHNT and CDR2 FRNRAP. CDR3 DNA sequence: TGTGCTAGTGCCCTCCCGTTAGCCAAAAACATTCAGTACTTC. This encodes CASALPLAKNIQYF. Full variable domain (outside the CDR3, taken from reference TRBV12-5 and TRBJ2-4): DARVTQTPRHKVTEMGQEVTMRCQPILGHNTVFWYRQTMMQGLELLAYFRNRAPLDDSGMPKDRFSAEMPDATLATLKIQPSEPRDSAVYFCASALPLAKNIQYFGAGTRLSVL.

The chain combines TRBV9 with TRBJ2-7; either TRBD1 or TRBD2 may supply D (5 bases each). The CDR3 length is 14 residues. Germline V gene sequence: CDR1 SGDLS, CDR2 YYNGEE. V lost 4 bases and J 3 bases, leaving 14 bases between the germline ends. CDR3 DNA sequence: TGTGCCAGCAGCCCCGGGACGGTGATCTACGAGCAGTACTTC. This sequence encodes CASSPGTVIYEQYF.

This chain connects TRBV27 to TRBJ2-2; TRBD1 is a possible D gene (5 bases). Germline V gene data show CDR1 as MNHEY and CDR2 as SMNVEV (reference sequence). This CDR3 is 17 amino acids long. Trimming took off 3 bases at V and 2 bases at J, with 16 bases between the two ends. The CDR3 nucleotides read TGTGCCAGCAGTTTCGGCAGGGATAAAGGAAACACCGGGGAGCTGTTTTTT. This sequence encodes CASSFGRDKGNTGELFF.

This rearrangement joins TRBV18 to TRBJ2-5; 9 bases map to TRBD2. The CDR3 consists of 15 residues. V was clipped by 3 bases and J by 5 bases; unmatched bases: 7. CDR1 is KGHSH and CDR2 is LQKENI in the germline V gene. DNA for the CDR3: TGTGCCAGCTCACCCCCTGCCAGCGGGGGGGAGACCCAGTACTTC. Amino acids: CASSPPASGGETQYF.

This sequence joins TRBV18 and TRBJ2-3; the D gene is possibly TRBD1 (5 bases). Trimming shortened V by 3 bases and J by 2 bases, and 6 bases separated the two germline ends. The CDR3 is 13 amino acids. Germline CDR1 and CDR2: KGHSH and LQKENI. CDR3 in DNA: TGTGCCAGCTCACCGACAGCCACAGATACGCAGTATTTT. It encodes CASSPTATDTQYF.

To note about this clone: One end of the junction does not line up with germline, which may come from a read error. The chain combines TRBV6-6 with TRBJ1-1; 7 nucleotides line up with TRBD1. This CDR3 has 14 residues. Germline CDR1 and CDR2: MNHNY and SVGAGI (reference sequence). The CDR3 bases are TGTGCCAGCAGTACCGACAGGGAATCCACTAAAGCTTTCTTT. As protein: CASSTDRESTKAFF.

The rearrangement uses TRBV19 and TRBJ1-1, with D hard to call. This CDR3 has 15 residues. Germline loops: CDR1 LNHDA, CDR2 SQIVND (reference sequence). Trimming stripped 7 bases from V and 3 bases from J, with 18 bases between. CDR3 loop: CASMFRDPSYTEAFF. Here the CDR3 DNA reads TGTGCCAGTATGTTTCGAGATCCTTCGTACACTGAAGCTTTCTTT. The whole variable domain, remainder taken from reference TRBV19 and TRBJ1-1, is DGGITQSPKYLFRKEGQNVTLSCEQNLNHDAMYWYRQDPGQGLRLIYYSQIVNDFQKGDIAEGYSVSREKKESFPLTVTSAQKNPTAFYLCASMFRDPSYTEAFFGQGTRLTVV.

This rearrangement joins TRBV10-3 to TRBJ1-5; 7 bases map to TRBD1. The CDR3 has 15 residues. The germline V gene has CDR1 ENHRY and CDR2 SYGVKD. V lost 2 bases, J lost 4 bases, and 5 bases stayed unmatched. The CDR3 region has the DNA TGTGCCATCAGTGAGGGGGACAGTCGAAATCAGCCCCAGCATTTT. It codes for CAISEGDSRNQPQHF.

The J gene is TRBJ2-7, the V gene TRBV6-6; 7 nucleotides match TRBD1. V lost 7 bases, J lost 2 bases, and 8 bases stayed unmatched. Germline CDR1 is MNHNY and CDR2 is SVGAGI (reference sequence). The CDR3 is made up of 14 amino acids. CDR3: CASTRQGPPYEQYF. The CDR3, as DNA: TGTGCCAGCACTAGACAGGGACCTCCCTACGAGCAGTACTTC.

With respect to this clone: One junction end disagrees with the germline gene, perhaps due to a read error. The gene calls are TRBV5-1 and TRBJ1-6; D not resolved. The V gene's germline CDR1 is SGHRS and CDR2 YFSETQ. The CDR3 is 13 amino acids. The CDR3 reads CASSDISNSPLYF. The DNA for the CDR3 is TGCGCCAGCAGTGACATTTCTAATTCACCCCTCTACTTT.

The CDR3 is CASSFGVAHGEQYF. The DNA of the CDR3 is TGTGCCAGCAGCTTTGGGGTCGCCCACGGCGAGCAGTACTTC. The chain uses TRBV7-9 and TRBJ2-7; no firm D call. V lost 3 bases and J 6 bases, leaving 15 bases between the germline ends. The V gene's germline CDR1 is SEHNR and CDR2 FQNEAQ (reference sequence). The CDR3 contains 14 residues.